This TCR beta chain was retrieved from a study of Tregs in tolerant kidney transplant recipients. Overall study results and limits: Biological reproducibility was not directly addressed, but technical replication error appeared minimal.

In the case of this clone: Its target is unknown.

The CDR3 is made up of 15 amino acids. With 4 bases clipped from V and 5 bases from J, the junction kept 10 bases outside the gene matches. Germline values: CDR1 WSHSY, CDR2 SAAADI. TCRdb keeps only in-frame clones here, not all; method: immunoSEQ multiplex PCR. The sample has roughly 46,000 clones, more than 80% seen once. The chain has TRBV10-2 and TRBJ2-5; 7 bases fit TRBD2. Sequenced input: Tregs from blood. This receptor was obtained from a human donor in good health. The CDR3, as DNA: TGCGCCAGCAGTGGTTCCTTCGGGGAGGGGGAGACCCAGTACTTC. It encodes CASSGSFGEGETQYF.